This entry lists 7 T cell receptor beta chains sequenced from one sample in a study of blood T cell repertoires in COVID-19. Assay: immunoSEQ multiplex PCR; the TCRdb copy retains only in-frame clones and omits some. The table has roughly 150,000 clones, around 80% seen once; the top ten hold approximately 18%. Material for sequencing was peripheral blood. These receptors came from a woman between 70 and 85 years old who had recovered from COVID-19.

V and J are TRBV11-3 and TRBJ2-7, with D uncertain. This CDR3 has 13 residues. The V end was cut by 1 base, the J end by 3 bases, with 7 bases between. Germline V gene data show CDR1 as SGHNT and CDR2 as YENEEA. CDR3 sequence: CASSLGPNYEQYF. In nucleotides, the CDR3 is TGTGCCAGCAGCTTAGGGCCGAACTACGAGCAGTACTTC.

This clone was counted once. The genes are TRBV9 and TRBJ1-1; a possible D gene is TRBD1 (6 bases). The germline CDR1 and CDR2 sequences are SGDLS and YYNGEE. This CDR3 has 13 residues. The V end was cut by 3 bases, the J end by 5 bases, with 11 bases between. The CDR3 is CASSEGRGTEAFF. The CDR3 DNA is TGTGCCAGCAGCGAGGGTAGGGGGACTGAAGCTTTCTTT.

The V and J genes are TRBV19 and TRBJ1-1, with D perhaps TRBD1 (6 bases). With 4 bases removed from V and 4 bases from J, the gap between germline ends came to 10 bases. This CDR3 is 13 amino acids long. Germline-derived CDR1 and CDR2 are LNHDA and SQIVND (reference sequence). CDR3 in amino acids: CASSTTTGTEAFF. The CDR3 region has the DNA TGTGCCAGTAGTACGACGACAGGCACTGAAGCTTTCTTT.

This clone was seen once. This chain's CDR3 is CASSEPGRGEQFF. CDR3 sequence (DNA): TGCGCCAGCAGTGAGCCTGGCCGGGGGGAGCAGTTCTTC. The rearrangement links TRBV10-2 to TRBJ2-1; possibly TRBD2 for D (6 bases). Looked up from germline, CDR1 is WSHSY and CDR2 is SAAADI. The CDR3 has 13 residues. Trimming took 2 bases from V and 10 from J, leaving 12 bases between them.

V and J are TRBV25-1 and TRBJ1-1; D ambiguous. Deletions cut 0 bases from V and 5 bases from J, with 10 bases between. Germline CDR1 reads MGHDK; CDR2 reads SYGVNS. The CDR3 has 14 amino acids. For the CDR3, the DNA is TGTGCCAGCAGTGAATATGGAGGTGTAACTGAAGCTTTCTTT. Protein: CASSEYGGVTEAFF. Supplemented by reference TRBV25-1 and TRBJ1-1, the full variable domain reads EADIYQTPRYLVIGTGKKITLECSQTMGHDKMYWYQQDPGMELHLIHYSYGVNSTEKGDLSSESTVSRIRTEHFPLTLESARPSHTSQYLCASSEYGGVTEAFFGQGTRLTVV.

The rearrangement uses TRBV10-1 and TRBJ2-3; 8 bases agree with TRBD2. The V gene's germline CDR1 is WNHNN and CDR2 SYGVQD (reference sequence). V was clipped by 4 bases and J by 3 bases; unmatched bases: 3. This CDR3 contains 14 residues. In DNA, the CDR3 is TGCGCCAGCAGTGGTAGCGGGACGACAGATACGCAGTATTTT. It is translated as CASSGSGTTDTQYF.

V and J are TRBV6-5 and TRBJ2-7; maybe TRBD1 (6 bases). The CDR3 has 11 residues. V lost 6 bases, J lost 6 bases, and 9 bases lay in between. Germline-derived CDR1 and CDR2 are MNHEY and SVGAGI. This CDR3 is CASRKGGEQYF. CDR3 sequence (DNA): TGTGCCAGCAGGAAAGGGGGCGAGCAGTACTTC.